One T cell receptor beta chain is described in this entry. In the original workflow: Amplification from reference gene primers served as the basis for estimated nucleated cell counts. Profiled with immunoSEQ multiplex PCR; TCRdb holds only in-frame clones, not every one. V and J calls and clone size are copied from that table; D and trimming were computed from the DNA. The data show under 200,000 clones, about 85% seen once. These data are taken from a study of blood T cell repertoires in COVID-19. Study details: There were acute and convalescent COVID-19 samples, and they came from the United States, Italy and Spain.

Per the germline V gene, CDR1 is SGHVS and CDR2 is FNYEAQ. The CDR3 runs to 13 residues. The V end was cut by 1 base, the J end by 5 bases, with 8 bases between. The receptor was derived from a woman aged 80 or older in a cohort sampled during active or convalescent COVID-19. The chain carries TRBV7-6 and TRBJ1-1; D not resolved. The sample consisted of peripheral blood. The CDR3 region is CASSLGGATEAFF. CDR3 coding DNA: TGTGCCAGCAGCTTAGGGGGAGCGACTGAAGCTTTCTTT.